This section outlines one T cell receptor beta chain sequence together with its context. This table comes from immunoSEQ multiplex PCR, and its TCRdb copy is limited to in-frame clones, with some not included. The sample has around 45,000 clones, roughly 89% seen once. The sample is drawn from a study of memory CD8 T cells in hepatitis C reinfection. Study summary: HCV reinfection: RNA-positive following two negative tests at least 60 days apart.

Per germline, CDR1 SGHNT and CDR2 YYREEE (reference sequence). V shed 3 bases and J 3 bases; nucleotides not matched to a gene: 12. The CDR3 totals 16 residues. Described time point: late/post reinfection, 12 to 24 weeks after detection. Sorted cells were sequenced directly ex vivo without any in vitro expansion. Control naive CD8 T cells came from a couple of donors at all three reinfection time points. Source material: naive CD8+ T cells sorted from blood. The rearrangement links TRBV5-4 to TRBJ2-7; 7 bases are shared with TRBD2. The sequence was collected from a young man with hepatitis C virus infection. CDR3 nucleotide sequence: TGTGCCAGCAGCTGGGGTGGGGTCGGCGGGAGCTACGAGCAGTACTTC. Amino acids: CASSWGGVGGSYEQYF.